This T cell receptor beta chain was profiled in a study of CD8+ T cells in alopecia areata. Study findings and constraints: Higher clonality and more expanded CD8+ clones appeared in lesional than normal scalp.

cDNA prepared by RNA extraction and subsequent reverse transcription served as the template for sequencing. The table came from immunoSEQ multiplex PCR; TCRdb's copy has only in-frame clones and leaves some out. This sample has roughly 250,000 clones, with less than 80% found just once. V shed 6 bases and J shed 1 base, with 18 bases lying between them. The V gene's germline CDR1 is SQVTM and CDR2 ANQGSEA. There are 15 residues in the CDR3. As to this clone: What it binds is unknown.

The chain combines TRBV29-1 with TRBJ1-2, with D maybe TRBD1 (6 bases). Here the sequenced sample was CD4+ T cells sorted from blood, taken at week 0. The origin of this receptor is a human donor with alopecia areata. The CDR3: CSVSISGAVNYGYTF. The CDR3 nucleotides read TGCAGCGTCTCGATCTCAGGGGCGGTTAACTATGGCTACACCTTC.